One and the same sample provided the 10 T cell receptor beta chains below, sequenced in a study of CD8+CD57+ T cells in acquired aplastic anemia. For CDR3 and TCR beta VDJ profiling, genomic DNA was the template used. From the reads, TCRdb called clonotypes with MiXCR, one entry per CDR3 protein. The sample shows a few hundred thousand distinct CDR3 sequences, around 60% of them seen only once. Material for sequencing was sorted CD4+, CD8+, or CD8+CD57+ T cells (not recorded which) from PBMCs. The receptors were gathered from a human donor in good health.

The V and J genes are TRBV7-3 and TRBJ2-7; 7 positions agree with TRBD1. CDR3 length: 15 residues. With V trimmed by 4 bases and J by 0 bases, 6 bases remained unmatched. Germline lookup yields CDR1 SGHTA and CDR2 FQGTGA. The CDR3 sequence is CASSSPRDSSYEQYF. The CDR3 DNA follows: TGTGCCAGCAGCTCCCCCCGGGACAGCTCCTACGAGCAGTACTTC.

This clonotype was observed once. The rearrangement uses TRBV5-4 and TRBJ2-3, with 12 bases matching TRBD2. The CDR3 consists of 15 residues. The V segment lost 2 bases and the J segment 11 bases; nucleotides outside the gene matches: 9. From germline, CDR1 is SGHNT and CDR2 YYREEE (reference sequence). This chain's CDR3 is CASSFGTSGYNEQYF. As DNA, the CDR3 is TGTGCCAGCAGCTTCGGGACTAGCGGGTACAATGAGCAGTATTTT.

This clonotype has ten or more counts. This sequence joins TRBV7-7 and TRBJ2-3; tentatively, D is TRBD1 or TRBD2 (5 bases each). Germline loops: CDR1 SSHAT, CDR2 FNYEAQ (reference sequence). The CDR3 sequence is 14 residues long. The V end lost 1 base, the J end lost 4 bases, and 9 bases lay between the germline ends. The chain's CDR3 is CASSLGLGADTQYF. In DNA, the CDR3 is TGTGCCAGCAGCTTAGGTTTGGGGGCAGATACGCAGTATTTT.

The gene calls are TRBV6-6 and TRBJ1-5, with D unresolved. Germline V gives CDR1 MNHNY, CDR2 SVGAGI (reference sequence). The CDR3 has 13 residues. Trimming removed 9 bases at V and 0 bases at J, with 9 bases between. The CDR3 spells CASGWGSNQPQHF. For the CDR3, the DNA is TGTGCCAGTGGGTGGGGTAGCAATCAGCCCCAGCATTTT.

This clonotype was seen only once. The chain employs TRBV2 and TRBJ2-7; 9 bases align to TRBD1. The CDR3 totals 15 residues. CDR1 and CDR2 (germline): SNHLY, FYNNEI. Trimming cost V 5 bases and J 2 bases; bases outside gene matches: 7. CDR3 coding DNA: TGTGCCAGCAGTCCTCAGACAGGGGGGACCTACGAGCAGTACTTC. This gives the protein CASSPQTGGTYEQYF.

CDR3: CASSLDSDSNEQFF. CDR3 sequence (DNA): TGTGCCAGCAGCTTAGACAGTGATTCCAATGAGCAGTTCTTC. This sequence joins TRBV7-9 and TRBJ2-1, with D unclear. V was pared by 1 base and J by 6 bases, with 10 bases between. Germline lookup yields CDR1 SEHNR and CDR2 FQNEAQ (reference sequence). The CDR3 runs 14 residues.

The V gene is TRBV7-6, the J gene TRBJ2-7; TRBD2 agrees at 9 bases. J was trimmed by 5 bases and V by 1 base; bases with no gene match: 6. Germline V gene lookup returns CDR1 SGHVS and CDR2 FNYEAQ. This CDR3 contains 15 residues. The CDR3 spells CASSLGTSGLDEQYF. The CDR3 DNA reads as TGTGCCAGCAGCTTAGGAACTAGCGGGCTCGACGAGCAGTACTTC.

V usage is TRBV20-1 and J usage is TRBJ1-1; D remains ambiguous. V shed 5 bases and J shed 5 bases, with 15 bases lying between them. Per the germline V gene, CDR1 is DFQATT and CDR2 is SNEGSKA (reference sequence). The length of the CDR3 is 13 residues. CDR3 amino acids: CSAVPPALTEAFF. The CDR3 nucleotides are TGCAGTGCTGTTCCCCCTGCGCTGACTGAAGCTTTCTTT.

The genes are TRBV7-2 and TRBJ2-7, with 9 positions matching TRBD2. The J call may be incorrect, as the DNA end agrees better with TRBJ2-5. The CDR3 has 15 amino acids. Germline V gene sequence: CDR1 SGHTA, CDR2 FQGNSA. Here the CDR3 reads CASSRASGVQETQYF. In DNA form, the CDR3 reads TGTGCCAGCAGCAGAGCTAGCGGGGTCCAAGAGACCCAGTACTTC.

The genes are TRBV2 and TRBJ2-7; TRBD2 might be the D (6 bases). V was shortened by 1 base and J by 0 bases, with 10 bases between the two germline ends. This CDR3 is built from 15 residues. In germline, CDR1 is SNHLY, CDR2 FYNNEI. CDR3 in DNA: TGTGCCAGCAGTGAAGTACTAGCTGCCTCCTACGAGCAGTACTTC. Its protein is CASSEVLAASYEQYF. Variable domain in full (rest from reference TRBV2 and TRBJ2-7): EPEVTQTPSHQVTQMGQEVILRCVPISNHLYFYWYRQILGQKVEFLVSFYNNEISEKSEIFDDQFSVERPDGSNFTLKIRSTKLEDSAMYFCASSEVLAASYEQYFGPGTRLTVT.